One and the same sample provided the 25 T cell receptor beta chains below, sequenced in a study. TCRdb re-called the RT-PCR reads with MiXCR, one entry per CDR3 protein. The table records around 700,000 distinct CDR3 sequences, 13% to 15% of them present only once. Sequencing used memory CD4+ T cells from blood. The receptors originated from a female donor in good health, serving as a healthy control.

V and J are TRBV12-3 or TRBV12-4 and TRBJ2-1, with 8 bases that match TRBD1. J was trimmed by 3 bases and V by 6 bases; bases with no gene match: 7. The CDR3 loop spans 15 amino acids. The CDR3 nucleotides are TGTGCCAGCAGCCTCGGACAGGGACTCTACAATGAGCAGTTCTTC. Translation: CASSLGQGLYNEQFF.

This clonotype was recorded at least ten times. The chain employs TRBV20-1 and TRBJ1-5; perhaps TRBD1 as D (5 bases). V dropped 6 bases and J dropped 3 bases, with 24 bases sitting between them. The CDR3 contains 17 residues. Germline CDR1 reads DFQATT; CDR2 reads SNEGSKA (reference sequence). The CDR3 region is CSARGTGDTLNNQPQHF. The CDR3 DNA sequence: TGCAGTGCCCGAGGAACAGGTGATACACTGAACAATCAGCCCCAGCATTTT.

The chain links TRBV7-9 to TRBJ1-1; D is unresolved. The CDR3 consists of 15 residues. Germline CDR1 is SEHNR and CDR2 is FQNEAQ (reference sequence). Trimming removed 1 base at V and 1 base at J, with 10 bases between. The CDR3 spells CASSLESQPNTEAFF. CDR3 nucleotide sequence: TGTGCCAGCAGCTTAGAATCCCAACCGAACACTGAAGCTTTCTTT.

A remark on this clonotype: Just one base apart from a much larger clone, this may be a read error. This chain joins TRBV29-1 and TRBJ1-5; 10 bases fit TRBD1. CDR3 length equals 13 residues. Germline-derived CDR1 and CDR2 are SQVTM and ANQGSEA. This chain's CDR3 is CSVGTGGNQTQHF. The CDR3 DNA follows: TGCAGCGTTGGGACAGGGGGAAATCAGACCCAGCATTTT.

This clonotype was found a few times. This chain links TRBV20-1 with TRBJ2-7, with a possible D match to TRBD2 (6 bases). The CDR3 contains 12 residues. In germline, CDR1 is DFQATT, CDR2 SNEGSKA (reference sequence). Between the trimmed V and J ends, which lost 6 bases and 2 bases, there was a span of 11 bases. The CDR3: CSARRETYEQYF. CDR3 sequence (DNA): TGCAGTGCCCGGAGGGAAACCTACGAGCAGTACTTC.

This clonotype came up a few times. The chain joins TRBV7-2 to TRBJ2-7; D possibly corresponds to TRBD2 (6 bases). Trimming left V 1 base short and J 4 bases short, with 17 bases between. The germline CDR1 and CDR2 sequences are SGHTA and FQGNSA. This CDR3 has 16 residues. The CDR3 bases are TGTGCCAGCAGCTTAGGGGGTTTGGCAGGGAGGTACGAGCAGTACTTC. It translates to CASSLGGLAGRYEQYF.

This clonotype was recorded many times. The chain has TRBV5-1 and TRBJ2-5; no clear D. V was pared by 2 bases and J by 5 bases, with 16 bases between. CDR3 length: 15 residues. Germline CDR1 SGHRS, CDR2 YFSETQ. The DNA for the CDR3 is TGCGCCAGCAGCTTAACCTCGGATAGTTTCGAGACCCAGTACTTC. Its translation: CASSLTSDSFETQYF.

The chain couples TRBV7-6 to TRBJ2-7; D is possibly TRBD1 (7 bases). Deletions cut 0 bases from V and 7 bases from J, with 13 bases between. This CDR3 is 14 amino acids long. Germline V CDR1 and CDR2: SGHVS, FNYEAQ. CDR3 nucleotide sequence: TGTGCCAGCAGCTTAGCGAAGGGGGCGGGGGAGCAGTACTTC. This codes for CASSLAKGAGEQYF.

J is TRBJ1-5 and V is TRBV18; D is uncertain. The length of the CDR3 is 13 residues. From germline, CDR1 is KGHSH and CDR2 LQKENI. The ends were cut back, 3 bases at V and 3 bases at J, with 6 bases in the middle. Here the CDR3 reads CASSPGNNQPQHF. Written as DNA, the CDR3 is TGTGCCAGCTCACCTGGTAACAATCAGCCCCAGCATTTT.

This clonotype was detected many times. The chain couples TRBV7-2 to TRBJ2-1; D call uncertain. Trimming pared 5 bases from V and 9 bases from J, leaving 8 bases between. Germline CDR1 is SGHTA and CDR2 is FQGNSA. The CDR3 is 11 amino acids. This CDR3 is CASSLSFEQFF. CDR3 DNA sequence: TGTGCCAGCAGCCTTAGCTTTGAGCAGTTCTTC. The full variable domain, in which reference TRBV7-2 and TRBJ2-1 provide the parts outside the CDR3, is GAGVSQSPSNKVTEKGKDVELRCDPISGHTALYWYRQSLGQGLEFLIYFQGNSAPDKSGLPSDRFSAERTGGSVSTLTIQRTQQEDSAVYLCASSLSFEQFFGPGTRLTVL.

At least ten counts were recorded for this clonotype. The chain joins TRBV4-3 to TRBJ1-3; D remains unclear. V was clipped by 0 bases and J by 2 bases, with 8 bases between them. The CDR3 is made up of 15 amino acids. In germline, CDR1 is LGHNA, CDR2 YSLEER. The CDR3 loop is CASSQDIAAGNTIYF. The CDR3 DNA follows: TGCGCCAGCAGCCAAGATATAGCGGCTGGAAACACCATATATTTT.

This clonotype was detected ten times or more. The chain links TRBV6-5 to TRBJ1-2; the match to TRBD1 covers 7 bases. V shed 8 bases, J shed 4 bases, and the junction held 7 bases outside the gene matches. The CDR3 runs to 13 residues. Germline V CDR1 and CDR2: MNHEY, SVGAGI. For the CDR3, the DNA is TGTGCCAGCGCGAGACAGGGCCTCTATGGCTACACCTTC. Protein sequence: CASARQGLYGYTF.

This clonotype was observed at least ten times. CDR3 nucleotides: TGTGCCAGCAGTTACGAGCCCCGGGGTGCCACTGAAGCTTTCTTT. As protein: CASSYEPRGATEAFF. The chain employs TRBV6-5 and TRBJ1-1; D is undetermined. The CDR3 sequence is 15 residues long. Germline V lookup: CDR1 MNHEY, CDR2 SVGAGI. The V end lost 2 bases, the J end lost 4 bases, and 14 bases lay between the germline ends.

V gene TRBV6-5 combines with J gene TRBJ2-1; 12 bases fit TRBD2. The germline gives CDR1 MNHEY, CDR2 SVGAGI. This CDR3 contains 16 residues. V shed 6 bases and J 5 bases; nucleotides not matched to a gene: 8. The CDR3 spells CASRPPTSGGNNEQFF. DNA of the CDR3: TGTGCCAGCAGACCCCCGACTAGCGGGGGAAACAATGAGCAGTTCTTC.

In this sample, this clonotype turned up a few times. The chain carries TRBV20-1 and TRBJ2-7; D is uncertain. The CDR3 covers 14 residues. Between the trimmed V and J ends, which lost 0 bases and 5 bases, there was a span of 14 bases. The germline gives CDR1 DFQATT, CDR2 SNEGSKA (reference sequence). Here the CDR3 DNA reads TGCAGTGCTAGAGATTTTCAACTGGCCAACGAGCAGTACTTC. It codes for CSARDFQLANEQYF.

This clonotype was found many times. The chain combines TRBV6-6 with TRBJ2-7, with 10 bases matching TRBD2. Germline CDR1 is MNHNY and CDR2 is SVGAGI (reference sequence). Losses at the gene ends were 2 bases for V and 8 bases for J; bases not matched to a gene: 6. There are 14 residues in the CDR3. The CDR3 reads CASSYVASGSKQYF. CDR3 nucleotides: TGTGCCAGCAGTTACGTGGCTAGCGGGAGCAAGCAGTACTTC.

This clonotype was counted ten times or more. This sequence joins TRBV20-1 and TRBJ1-1; TRBD1 is a possible D gene (5 bases). Germline CDR1 DFQATT, CDR2 SNEGSKA (reference sequence). Deletions cut 0 bases from V and 4 bases from J, with 9 bases between. The length of the CDR3 is 13 residues. The CDR3 nucleotides read TGCAGTGCTAGAGACAGGGTGGGCACTGAAGCTTTCTTT. Amino acids: CSARDRVGTEAFF.

This clonotype was seen only a few times. The V and J genes are TRBV7-6 and TRBJ2-2; TRBD2 is a possible D gene (6 bases). Trimming took off 1 base at V and 5 bases at J, with 20 bases between the two ends. This CDR3 has 18 amino acids. Germline V gene sequence: CDR1 SGHVS, CDR2 FNYEAQ. The CDR3 sequence is CASSLVSMGGVGTGELFF. Here the CDR3 DNA reads TGTGCCAGCAGCTTAGTATCTATGGGGGGAGTTGGAACCGGGGAGCTGTTTTTT.

This clonotype was observed many times. The chain links TRBV7-2 to TRBJ2-7; D not certain. The CDR3 totals 14 residues. V dropped 5 bases and J dropped 2 bases, with 13 bases sitting between them. Germline V gene sequence: CDR1 SGHTA, CDR2 FQGNSA. In nucleotides, the CDR3 is TGTGCCAGCAGCCTCCGTGAAGGGACCTACGAGCAGTACTTC. Residues: CASSLREGTYEQYF.

This clonotype has only a few counts. V gene TRBV6-2 or TRBV6-3 combines with J gene TRBJ2-1; tentatively, D is TRBD1 (6 bases). Trimming pared 7 bases from V and 4 bases from J, leaving 20 bases between. The CDR3 length is 16 residues. Germline loops: CDR1 MNHEY, CDR2 SVGEGT. The CDR3 region is CASTIRSRGTYNEQFF. The DNA for the CDR3 is TGTGCCAGCACCATTAGGAGTAGGGGGACATACAATGAGCAGTTCTTC.

The table lists this clonotype with many counts. The V and J genes are TRBV18 and TRBJ2-1, with 7 bases fitting TRBD2. Germline V gives CDR1 KGHSH, CDR2 LQKENI. With V trimmed by 3 bases and J by 7 bases, 6 bases remained unmatched. The CDR3 length is 14 residues. CDR3 nucleotides: TGTGCCAGCTCACCGGCGGGAGAAAGGAATGAGCAGTTCTTC. It encodes CASSPAGERNEQFF.

This clonotype was observed a single time. CDR3 protein: CSATGTVGNQPQHF. CDR3 nucleotide sequence: TGCAGTGCTACCGGGACGGTGGGGAATCAGCCCCAGCATTTT. V usage is TRBV20-1 and J usage is TRBJ1-5; tentatively, D is TRBD1 (5 bases). The CDR3 covers 14 residues. V was shortened by 4 bases and J by 4 bases, with 14 bases between the two germline ends. Germline V lookup: CDR1 DFQATT, CDR2 SNEGSKA (reference sequence).

This sequence joins TRBV7-2 and TRBJ2-3; tentatively, D is TRBD2 (6 bases). Germline loops: CDR1 SGHTA, CDR2 FQGNSA. The CDR3 covers 16 residues. Trimming took off 8 bases at V and 4 bases at J, with 22 bases between the two ends. CDR3 region: CASLGRGALVPDTQYF. For the CDR3, the DNA is TGTGCCAGCTTGGGGCGGGGCGCCCTGGTCCCAGATACGCAGTATTTT.

This clonotype was detected a few times. DNA of the CDR3: TGTGCCATCAGGACACGTCCGGGACAGGGAAACACTGAAGCTTTCTTT. Translation gives CAIRTRPGQGNTEAFF. J is TRBJ1-1 and V is TRBV10-3; 9 bases are a match to TRBD1. The germline gives CDR1 ENHRY, CDR2 SYGVKD. The ends lost 6 bases at V and 2 bases at J; junction bases unmatched: 10. This CDR3 spans 16 amino acids.

This chain uses TRBV7-9 with TRBJ2-1; no definite D call. Looked up from germline, CDR1 is SEHNR and CDR2 is FQNEAQ (reference sequence). CDR3 size: 16 residues. Trimming cost V 5 bases and J 0 bases, with 14 bases left between them. DNA of the CDR3: TGTGCCAGCAGCCAATACTCCTCGAGCTCCTACAATGAGCAGTTCTTC. Protein sequence: CASSQYSSSSYNEQFF.